Detailed here is one T cell receptor beta chain. The length of the CDR3 is 17 residues. CDR1 and CDR2 (germline): KGHSH, LQKENI. V lost 3 bases to trimming and J lost 2 bases; unmatched junction nucleotides: 9. This sample is part of a study of control samples from healthy donors and cancer patients. The data were produced by immunoSEQ multiplex PCR, yet TCRdb's version contains in-frame clones alone and is incomplete. Of over 150,000 clones listed, around 95% are singletons. The sequence derives from a man in his forties in good health. The sequenced sample consisted of blood. The V gene is TRBV18, the J gene TRBJ1-3, with 8 bases identical to TRBD1. As DNA, the CDR3 is TGTGCCAGCTCACCTCCGGACAGGGCCTTCGCTGGAAACACCATATATTTT. Translation gives CASSPPDRAFAGNTIYF.